This T cell receptor beta chain was captured in a study of T cells in narcolepsy. Study-wide points: HCRT-specific and TRIB2-specific autoreactive clonotypes appeared among same-patient CSF and blood CD4+ clonotypes.

Produced via immunoSEQ multiplex PCR; TCRdb's table is partial and in-frame only. The sample contains tens of thousands of clones, over 80% of which appear only once. In the case of this clone: Antigen: not known.

The sequence was collected from a human donor with narcolepsy. Sequences were obtained from CD45RA- memory CD4+ T cells from PBMCs.

For the CDR3, the DNA is TGTGCCAGCAGAGGGACCTACTCTGGAAACACCATATATTTT. The encoded protein is CASRGTYSGNTIYF. The chain joins TRBV6-6 to TRBJ1-3, with a weak D call TRBD1 (5 bases). Germline CDR1 reads MNHNY; CDR2 reads SVGAGI (reference sequence). V was trimmed by 6 bases and J by 0 bases, leaving 9 bases between them. The CDR3 is made up of 14 amino acids.